One and the same sample provided the 24 T cell receptor beta chains below, sequenced in a study of breast tumors, draining lymph nodes, adjacent tissues (dated by TCRdb to 2015 to 2016). Lymph node samples came from the axillary draining lymph nodes of breast cancer patients. Library preparation employed multiplex PCR. TCRdb records Illumina HiSeq 2000 as the sequencer. Through fastp at Q25 and MiXCR, TCRdb rebuilt clones from the public reads, retaining in-frame beta chains. Every distinct CDR3 protein forms one entry, paired with its most common genes and DNA. In this sample the table shows 70,000 to 95,000 distinct CDR3 sequences, about 20% of which occur a single time. 2% to 2.5% of the sample belongs to the ten largest clones. Sequencing was performed on axillary lymph node tissue. These receptors came from a female donor with breast cancer. Some clones in this sample may be carry-over from other donors' samples.

Comment on this clonotype: No conserved phenylalanine or tryptophan is present at the end of the CDR3, so a read error is the likely explanation. The chain has TRBV12-3 or TRBV12-4 and TRBJ2-1; D unclear. CDR3 size: 16 residues. Deletions cut 5 bases from V and 0 bases from J, with 14 bases between. The CDR3 DNA reads as TGTGCCAGCAGTACGGAAGGGCGGATCTCCTACAATGAGCAGTTCCTC. This translates into CASSTEGRISYNEQFL.

There are many counts of this clonotype. V gene TRBV20-1 combines with J gene TRBJ1-6, with a possible D match to TRBD1 (5 bases). The V and J ends lost 4 bases and 8 bases respectively, with 15 bases between them. This CDR3 has 14 residues. Germline CDR1 is DFQATT and CDR2 is SNEGSKA (reference sequence). CDR3 nucleotide sequence: TGCAGTGCTACAGGGAGTGGTGCCCATTCACCCCTCCACTTT. Residues: CSATGSGAHSPLHF.

Many counts were recorded for this clonotype. The V and J genes are TRBV9 and TRBJ2-1; D perhaps matches TRBD1 (5 bases). The CDR3 spans 15 residues. The V end lost 2 bases, the J end lost 0 bases, and 9 bases lay between the germline ends. Per germline, CDR1 SGDLS and CDR2 YYNGEE. CDR3 coding DNA: TGTGCCAGCAGCGTGGGGCGGTACTCCTACAATGAGCAGTTCTTC. Translation gives CASSVGRYSYNEQFF.

There are many counts of this clonotype. J is TRBJ2-1 and V is TRBV10-3, with 7 bases aligning to TRBD2. The CDR3 has 14 residues. Germline V gene sequence: CDR1 ENHRY, CDR2 SYGVKD. Trimming removed 6 bases from V and 2 bases from J; junction bases left unmatched: 4. CDR3 sequence reads: CAISREVAYNEQFF. The CDR3 nucleotides read TGTGCCATCAGCCGGGAGGTAGCCTACAATGAGCAGTTCTTC.

This clonotype was picked up a small number of times. One end of the junction fails to match germline, which may point to a read error. The genes are TRBV11-2 and TRBJ2-7; the D is unclear. Per the germline V gene, CDR1 is SGHAT and CDR2 is FQNNGV. The CDR3 consists of 13 residues. CDR3 loop: CAGSLSGAYEQYF. The CDR3 region has the DNA TGTGCCGGCAGCTTATCTGGGGCCTACGAGCAGTACTTC.

The table lists this clonotype with many counts. The rearrangement uses TRBV7-8 and TRBJ2-7; possible D gene TRBD2, 5 bases. This CDR3 spans 13 amino acids. Trimming shortened V by 6 bases and J by 4 bases, and 13 bases separated the two germline ends. CDR1 is SGHVS and CDR2 is FQNEAQ in the germline V gene. The DNA for the CDR3 is TGTGCCAGCAGTCGCACTAGTACTTACGAGCAGTACTTC. It codes for CASSRTSTYEQYF.

This clonotype was observed at least ten times. The CDR3 region has the DNA TGTGCCAGTAGTATTGCTACACCGAACAATGAGCAGTTCTTC. Amino acids: CASSIATPNNEQFF. The gene calls are TRBV19 and TRBJ2-1; D is unclear. V lost 3 bases and J 5 bases, leaving 11 bases between the germline ends. The germline gives CDR1 LNHDA, CDR2 SQIVND (reference sequence). This CDR3 has 14 residues.

This clonotype has ten or more counts. This chain joins TRBV20-1 and TRBJ2-7; D uncertain. Trimming pared 4 bases from V and 7 bases from J, leaving 14 bases between. Germline V gene data show CDR1 as DFQATT and CDR2 as SNEGSKA (reference sequence). The CDR3 totals 12 residues. The CDR3, as DNA: TGCAGTGCTAAGCCTCCTCTAGGGGAGCAGTACTTC. Encoded protein: CSAKPPLGEQYF.

This clonotype was seen many times. The chain is built from TRBV20-1 and TRBJ1-2; a possible D gene is TRBD1 (6 bases). CDR3 size: 12 residues. CDR1 DFQATT and CDR2 SNEGSKA come from the germline V gene (reference sequence). The ends were cut back, 2 bases at V and 8 bases at J, with 12 bases in the middle. This CDR3 is CSARMGAPGYTF. As DNA, the CDR3 is TGCAGTGCTAGAATGGGGGCTCCCGGCTACACCTTC.

This clonotype was detected ten times or more. The chain combines TRBV7-3 with TRBJ2-3; D not resolved. Per the germline V gene, CDR1 is SGHTA and CDR2 is FQGTGA. The V and J ends lost 2 bases and 7 bases respectively, with 10 bases between them. The CDR3 runs to 13 residues. This CDR3 is CASSLSLGNTQYF. DNA for the CDR3: TGTGCCAGCAGCTTATCCCTGGGAAATACGCAGTATTTT.

This clonotype has at least ten counts. The chain employs TRBV20-1 and TRBJ2-7; TRBD1 matches at 10 bases. The CDR3 totals 14 residues. With 5 bases clipped from V and 7 bases from J, the junction kept 11 bases outside the gene matches. Germline CDR1 is DFQATT and CDR2 is SNEGSKA (reference sequence). The DNA of the CDR3 is TGCAGTGCTCCCTGGGACAGGGGAGGATTGGAGCAGTACTTC. Amino acid sequence: CSAPWDRGGLEQYF.

On this clonotype: A much larger clone lies one base from this, so it may be a read error. This sequence joins TRBV7-3 and TRBJ2-3; a possible D gene is TRBD1 (8 bases). Per germline, CDR1 SGHTA and CDR2 FQGTGA. Deletions cut 4 bases from V and 2 bases from J, with 16 bases between. This CDR3 region has 16 residues. The CDR3 nucleotides are TGTGCCAGCAGCTCATCACAGGGGGGGATCACAGATACGCAGTATTTT. Its protein product is CASSSSQGGITDTQYF.

This clonotype was observed at least ten times. This rearrangement joins TRBV7-9 to TRBJ2-1, with 8 bases lining up with TRBD2. Germline CDR1 SEHNR, CDR2 FQNEAQ (reference sequence). The V gene end was trimmed by 3 bases and the J gene end by 10 bases; junction bases not matched to a gene: 14. The CDR3 consists of 16 residues. CDR3 sequence reads: CASSFQGSGSLSEQFF. DNA for the CDR3: TGTGCCAGCAGCTTTCAAGGCAGCGGGAGCCTGTCCGAGCAGTTCTTC. Variable domain in full (rest from reference TRBV7-9 and TRBJ2-1): DTGVSQNPRHKITKRGQNVTFRCDPISEHNRLYWYRQTLGQGPEFLTYFQNEAQLEKSRLLSDRFSAERPKGSFSTLEIQRTEQGDSAMYLCASSFQGSGSLSEQFFGPGTRLTVL.

This clonotype was picked up many times. The rearrangement joins TRBV10-1 to TRBJ2-7; a possible D gene is TRBD1 (6 bases). V lost 7 bases and J lost 8, with 12 bases in between. Germline loops: CDR1 WNHNN, CDR2 SYGVQD (reference sequence). CDR3 size: 11 residues. As DNA, the CDR3 is TGCGCCAGCAAAGGACAGAGGCAGCAGTACTTC. Its translation is CASKGQRQQYF.

This clonotype showed up many times. V usage is TRBV6-5 and J usage is TRBJ1-4; 7 nucleotides agree with TRBD1. Looked up from germline, CDR1 is MNHEY and CDR2 is SVGAGI. Unmatched junction bases numbered 10, after V lost 5 bases and J lost 7 bases. This CDR3 is 15 amino acids long. The CDR3 DNA sequence: TGTGCCAGCAGTGACAGGGACGGGAGGGGTGAAAAACTGTTTTTT. The encoded protein is CASSDRDGRGEKLFF.

Worth noting for this clonotype: Given a much more abundant clone one base away, this may be a read error. The chain carries TRBV15 and TRBJ1-4; D remains unclear. The CDR3 totals 11 residues. V lost 4 bases and J lost 8, with 5 bases in between. Germline CDR1 LNHNV, CDR2 YYDKDF (reference sequence). The CDR3 reads CATSTEEKLFF. The CDR3 DNA is TGTGCCACCAGCACGGAGGAAAAACTGTTTTTT.

On this clonotype itself: It may be a read error: a sequence one base away is much more abundant. Here the CDR3 reads CASSIDTTGSSYSEQFF. DNA for the CDR3: TGTGCCAGTAGTATAGATACCACAGGGAGCTCCTACAGTGAGCAGTTCTTC. The J gene is TRBJ2-1, the V gene TRBV19; a possible D gene is TRBD1 (6 bases). Per germline, CDR1 LNHDA and CDR2 SQIVND (reference sequence). The CDR3 is 17 residues long.

This clonotype was counted at least ten times. CDR3 loop: CASSLETRRTDTQYF. The CDR3 coding sequence is TGTGCCAGCAGCTTAGAGACTAGACGCACAGATACGCAGTATTTT. V is TRBV11-3 and J is TRBJ2-3, with D maybe TRBD2 (6 bases). Trimming removed 0 bases from V and 1 base from J, with 8 bases in between. Per germline, CDR1 SGHNT and CDR2 YENEEA. CDR3 length: 15 residues.

This clonotype was counted ten times or more. This chain uses TRBV4-2 with TRBJ1-2, with 8 bases lining up with TRBD1. The germline gives CDR1 LGHNA, CDR2 YNFKEQ. The CDR3 consists of 15 residues. The junction had 2 bases not matched to a gene; V was cut back by 0 bases and J by 2 bases. CDR3 region: CASSQDQGANYGYTF. The CDR3 bases are TGTGCCAGCAGCCAAGACCAGGGGGCAAACTATGGCTACACCTTC.

The table lists this clonotype with many counts. V usage is TRBV7-3 and J usage is TRBJ2-1, with 15 bases identical to TRBD2. This CDR3 spans 19 amino acids. J gave up 4 bases and V 6 bases, and 13 bases lay outside the gene matches. Germline-derived CDR1 and CDR2 are SGHTA and FQGTGA. The CDR3 region is CASSRTSGRADHWYNEQFF. The CDR3 DNA reads as TGTGCCAGCAGTCGGACTAGCGGGAGGGCCGATCATTGGTACAATGAGCAGTTCTTC. The variable domain in full, with the rest retrieved from reference TRBV7-3 and TRBJ2-1, is GAGVSQTPSNKVTEKGKYVELRCDPISGHTALYWYRQSLGQGPEFLIYFQGTGAADDSGLPNDRFFAVRPEGSVSTLKIQRTERGDSAVYLCASSRTSGRADHWYNEQFFGPGTRLTVL.

About this clonotype: A much bigger clone sits one base away, suggesting this may be a read error. The J gene is TRBJ2-6, the V gene TRBV7-3; perhaps D is TRBD1 or TRBD2 (5 bases each). Germline CDR1 SGHTA, CDR2 FQGTGA. CDR3 length: 15 residues. The CDR3: CASSYRGSGADVLTF. The CDR3 DNA reads TGTGCCAGCAGCTATCGGGGCTCTGGGGCCGACGTCCTGACTTTC.

This clonotype appeared many times. V and J are TRBV5-5 and TRBJ2-7; TRBD1 matches 9 bases. The CDR3 spans 15 residues. After removal of 0 bases from V and 4 bases from J, the junction contained 5 bases not matched to a gene. In germline, CDR1 is SGHKS, CDR2 YYEKEE (reference sequence). DNA of the CDR3: TGTGCCAGCAGCTTGGATTGGACAGGGGTTTACGAGCAGTACTTC. Amino acids: CASSLDWTGVYEQYF.

This clonotype was observed many times. The rearrangement links TRBV20-1 to TRBJ2-3, with D unresolved. This CDR3 region has 12 residues. Germline V gene sequence: CDR1 DFQATT, CDR2 SNEGSKA (reference sequence). V lost 6 bases, J lost 6 bases, and 13 bases lay in between. CDR3 in DNA: TGCAGTGCCTCCTTGCAGTGGGATACGCAGTATTTT. Amino acid sequence: CSASLQWDTQYF.

This clonotype was detected many times. The CDR3 is CASIESMGRLDEQYF. The CDR3 DNA follows: TGTGCCAGCATCGAATCCATGGGGAGGCTAGACGAGCAGTACTTC. The genes are TRBV7-2 and TRBJ2-7, with a tentative D call TRBD2 (6 bases). Germline V gives CDR1 SGHTA, CDR2 FQGNSA. CDR3 length: 15 amino acids. V lost 7 bases to trimming and J lost 5 bases, with 21 bases between them.